Here is one T cell receptor (beta chain) with its context. Its antigen is undetermined. V lost 5 bases to trimming and J lost 1 base, with 12 bases between them. Looked up from germline, CDR1 is ENHRY and CDR2 is SYGVKD. The length of the CDR3 is 14 residues. The PCR was carried out with 60 Vbeta primers and 13 Jbeta primers. This table comes from immunoSEQ multiplex PCR, and its TCRdb copy is limited to in-frame clones, with some not included. Here the sample spans some 170,000 clones, over 60% being singletons. These data originate in a study of cytomegalovirus exposure and HLA in healthy donors. Overall study findings and caveats: Among TCR beta chains, those listed as cytomegalovirus-associated numbered about 150. In an earlier analysis, in some 540 donors, most V segments appeared productive either ~90% or ~30% of the time.

The sequenced material came from PBMCs. The chain recombines TRBV10-3 with TRBJ2-7, with D maybe TRBD2 (5 bases). The receptor comes from a woman aged 25 to 39 in good health and CMV-seronegative. The CDR3 nucleotides read TGTGCCATCAGTTCACTAGGAGGATCCTACGAGCAGTACTTC. It specifies CAISSLGGSYEQYF.